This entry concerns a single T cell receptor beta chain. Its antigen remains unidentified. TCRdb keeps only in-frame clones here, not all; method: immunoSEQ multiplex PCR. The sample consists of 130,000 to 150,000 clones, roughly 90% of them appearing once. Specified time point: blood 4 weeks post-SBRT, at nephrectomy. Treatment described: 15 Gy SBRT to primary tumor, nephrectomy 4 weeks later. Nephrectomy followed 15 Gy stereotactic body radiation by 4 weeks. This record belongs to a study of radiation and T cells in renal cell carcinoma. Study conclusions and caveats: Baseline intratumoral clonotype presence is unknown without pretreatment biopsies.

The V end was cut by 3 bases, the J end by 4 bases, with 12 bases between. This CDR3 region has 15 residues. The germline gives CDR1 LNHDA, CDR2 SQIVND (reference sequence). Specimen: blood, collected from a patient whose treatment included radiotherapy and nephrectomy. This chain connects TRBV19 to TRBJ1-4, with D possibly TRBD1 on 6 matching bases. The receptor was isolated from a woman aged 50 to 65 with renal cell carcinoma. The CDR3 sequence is CASSIGTINNEKLFF. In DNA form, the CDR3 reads TGTGCCAGTAGTATCGGGACAATTAATAATGAAAAACTGTTTTTT. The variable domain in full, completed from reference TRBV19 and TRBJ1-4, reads DGGITQSPKYLFRKEGQNVTLSCEQNLNHDAMYWYRQDPGQGLRLIYYSQIVNDFQKGDIAEGYSVSREKKESFPLTVTSAQKNPTAFYLCASSIGTINNEKLFFGSGTQLSVL.